This record concerns one T cell receptor (beta chain) sequence. Its antigen is not identified. Germline V lookup: CDR1 DFQATT, CDR2 SNEGSKA (reference sequence). V lost 6 bases, J lost 3 bases, and 12 bases stayed unmatched. The CDR3 covers 16 residues. These data belong to a study of T-cell memory formation after mild COVID-19. Study-level findings and limits: A second wave of clones peaked on day 37, and their SARS-CoV-2 specificity went unconfirmed.

Using its own MiXCR run on the 5' RACE reads, TCRdb lists one record per CDR3 protein. The sample has about 260,000 distinct CDR3 sequences, less than 9.5% seen once; the top ten hold 22%. The rearrangement uses TRBV20-1 and TRBJ1-1, with TRBD1 matching over 11 bases. This clonotype was sampled from a young man who had mild COVID-19 (a few samples of this study predate the infection). Cell type and time point are not known. The source material was PBMCs or a T cell subset sorted from them (not recorded which). The chain's CDR3 is CSAPRGQGGADTEAFF. In DNA form, the CDR3 reads TGCAGTGCCCCGAGGGGACAGGGGGGCGCGGACACTGAAGCTTTCTTT.